This TCR beta chain was profiled in a study of regulatory T cells in long-lasting Graves disease. HTBI primers from iRepertoire and Arm-PCR of CDR3 regions yielded the TCR beta libraries. TCRdb reanalysed the multiplex PCR reads using MiXCR and keeps one entry per CDR3 protein. The repertoire holds 520,000 or so distinct CDR3 sequences, 9.5% to 15% seen once, with 7.5% to 9% in the top ten. Specified time point: newly diagnosed GD, antithyroid drugs for less than 3 months. Isolated PBMC RNA provided the starting material for the TCR library. CDR3 length: 14 residues. V was cut by 5 bases and J by 1 base, with 11 bases left in between. Germline V lookup: CDR1 LNHNV, CDR2 YYDKDF (reference sequence). This clonotype was picked up a small number of times. The sample was also reused in another study, on T cells in Graves' hyperthyroidism and ophthalmopathy. That study adds: First-round RT-PCR with HTBI primers amplified the TCR CDR3 region.

This specimen was peripheral blood mononuclear cells (PBMCs), taken at new diagnosis, from a patient treated with antithyroid drugs. V and J are TRBV15 and TRBJ1-1; no reliable D call. This receptor was obtained from a woman aged 25 to 39 with Graves disease. CDR3 amino acids: CATSSRWGNTEAFF. For the CDR3, the DNA is TGTGCCACCAGCTCCAGATGGGGGAACACTGAAGCTTTCTTT.